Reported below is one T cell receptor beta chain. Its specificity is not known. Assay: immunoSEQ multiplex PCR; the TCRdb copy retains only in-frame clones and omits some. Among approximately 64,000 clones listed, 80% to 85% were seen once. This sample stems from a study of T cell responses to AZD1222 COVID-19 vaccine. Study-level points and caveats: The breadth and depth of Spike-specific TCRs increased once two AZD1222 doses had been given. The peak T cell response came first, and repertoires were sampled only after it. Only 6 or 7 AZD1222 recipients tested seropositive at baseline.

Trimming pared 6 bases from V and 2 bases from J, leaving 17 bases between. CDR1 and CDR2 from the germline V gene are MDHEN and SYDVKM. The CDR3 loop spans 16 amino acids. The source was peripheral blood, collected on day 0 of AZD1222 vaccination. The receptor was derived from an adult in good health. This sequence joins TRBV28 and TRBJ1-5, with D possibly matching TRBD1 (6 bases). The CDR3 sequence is CASSTRDIKGNQPQHF. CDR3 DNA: TGTGCCAGCAGCACGCGGGACATCAAGGGCAATCAGCCCCAGCATTTT.